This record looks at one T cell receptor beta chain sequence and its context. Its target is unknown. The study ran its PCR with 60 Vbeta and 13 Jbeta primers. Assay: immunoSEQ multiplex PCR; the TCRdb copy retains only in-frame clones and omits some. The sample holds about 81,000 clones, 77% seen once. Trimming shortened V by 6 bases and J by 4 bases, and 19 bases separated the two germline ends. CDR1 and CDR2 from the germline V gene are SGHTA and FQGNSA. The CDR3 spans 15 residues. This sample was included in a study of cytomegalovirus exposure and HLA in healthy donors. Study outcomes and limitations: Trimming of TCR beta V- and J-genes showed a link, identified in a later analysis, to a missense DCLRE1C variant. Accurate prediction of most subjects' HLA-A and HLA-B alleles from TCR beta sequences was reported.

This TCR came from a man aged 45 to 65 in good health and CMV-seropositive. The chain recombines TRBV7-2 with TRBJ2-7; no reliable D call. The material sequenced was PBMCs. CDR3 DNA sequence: TGTGCCAGCAGTTCCCTGACTTTTGGGTATTACGAGCAGTACTTC. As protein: CASSSLTFGYYEQYF.